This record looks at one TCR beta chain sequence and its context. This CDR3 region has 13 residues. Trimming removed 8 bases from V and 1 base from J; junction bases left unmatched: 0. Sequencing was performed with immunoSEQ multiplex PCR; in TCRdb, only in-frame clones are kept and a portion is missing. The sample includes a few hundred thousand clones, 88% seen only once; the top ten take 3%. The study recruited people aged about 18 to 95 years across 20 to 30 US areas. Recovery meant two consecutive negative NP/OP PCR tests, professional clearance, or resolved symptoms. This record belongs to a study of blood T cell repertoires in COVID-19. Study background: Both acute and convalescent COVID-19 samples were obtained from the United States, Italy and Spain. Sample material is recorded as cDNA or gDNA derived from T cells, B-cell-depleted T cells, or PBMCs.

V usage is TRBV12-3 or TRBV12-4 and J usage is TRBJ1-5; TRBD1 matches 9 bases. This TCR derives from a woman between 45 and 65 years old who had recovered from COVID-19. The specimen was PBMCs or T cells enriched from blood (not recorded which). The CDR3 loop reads CASGTGSNQPQHF. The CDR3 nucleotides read TGTGCCAGCGGGACAGGGAGCAATCAGCCCCAGCATTTT.